The 20 T cell receptor beta chains below all came from one sample that was sequenced in a study of OX40 agonist ivuxolimab in advanced cancers. The method was immunoSEQ multiplex PCR; TCRdb's version includes in-frame clones alone and lacks a portion of them. The sample carries roughly 70,000 clones, approximately 86% recorded once. The sample here was CD4+ or CD8+ T cells sorted from blood, taken in a trial of the OX40 agonist ivuxolimab. All receptors derive from an adult with an advanced solid tumor such as melanoma, head and neck, liver or kidney cancer.

This chain connects TRBV5-6 to TRBJ2-5; no definite D call. CDR1 and CDR2 from the germline V gene are SGHDT and YYEEEE. The CDR3 sequence is 12 residues long. Trimming shortened V by 1 base and J by 5 bases, and 6 bases separated the two germline ends. CDR3: CASSLLRETQYF. Written as DNA, the CDR3 is TGTGCCAGCAGCTTGTTAAGGGAGACCCAGTACTTC.

This chain links TRBV5-4 with TRBJ1-2; D remains ambiguous. Germline values: CDR1 SGHNT, CDR2 YYREEE (reference sequence). Trimming pared 3 bases from V and 7 bases from J, leaving 13 bases between. CDR3 length: 13 amino acids. The CDR3 DNA is TGTGCCAGCAGCTCCCTGAAAAGGAGTGGCTACACCTTC. It yields the protein CASSSLKRSGYTF.

The rearrangement uses TRBV5-1 and TRBJ1-4; 7 nucleotides align to TRBD1. This CDR3 is built from 15 residues. V lost 2 bases, J lost 7 bases, and 8 bases stayed unmatched. CDR1 is SGHRS, CDR2 YFSETQ, per germline. The CDR3 loop reads CASSFRQGGREKLFF. The CDR3 coding sequence is TGCGCCAGCAGCTTTAGACAGGGAGGACGTGAAAAACTGTTTTTT.

V and J are TRBV9 and TRBJ1-3; no clear D. With 4 bases removed from V and 3 bases from J, the gap between germline ends came to 5 bases. CDR1 and CDR2 (germline): SGDLS, YYNGEE. CDR3 length: 12 amino acids. CDR3 sequence: CASSPRGNTIYF. The CDR3 coding sequence is TGTGCCAGCAGCCCCCGTGGAAACACCATATATTTT.

V usage is TRBV19 and J usage is TRBJ1-6, with TRBD1 as a possible D gene (5 bases). Deletions cut 3 bases from V and 7 bases from J, with 19 bases between. CDR3 length equals 17 residues. The germline V gene encodes CDR1 LNHDA and CDR2 SQIVND (reference sequence). The CDR3: CASSMSTASGENSPLHF. The CDR3 DNA reads TGTGCCAGTAGTATGTCGACAGCGTCTGGGGAAAATTCACCCCTCCACTTT.

The chain has TRBV21-1 and TRBJ2-5. TRBV21-1 is described as a pseudogene. This CDR3 is built from 16 residues. The CDR3 region is CASSPLWDDFQETQYF. CDR3 coding DNA: TGTGCCAGCAGCCCTCTGTGGGATGATTTTCAAGAGACCCAGTACTTC.

This clone was recorded only once. The chain is built from TRBV7-3 and TRBJ1-1, with TRBD1 as a possible D gene (5 bases). The germline CDR1 and CDR2 sequences are SGHTA and FQGTGA. Between the trimmed V and J ends, which lost 2 bases and 1 base, there was a span of 11 bases. CDR3 length: 15 residues. The CDR3 DNA reads as TGTGCCAGCAGCTTAGTGGGAGGACAGAACACTGAAGCTTTCTTT. Translating gives CASSLVGGQNTEAFF.

This clone was picked up one time. The chain employs TRBV2 and TRBJ2-5; 12 bases fit TRBD2. Germline V gives CDR1 SNHLY, CDR2 FYNNEI. The CDR3 consists of 16 residues. The junction had 5 bases not matched to a gene; V was cut back by 5 bases and J by 1 base. CDR3 sequence: CASSLWTSGVQETQYF. The DNA for the CDR3 is TGTGCCAGCAGTCTGTGGACTAGCGGGGTCCAAGAGACCCAGTACTTC.

DNA for the CDR3: TGTGCCACCAGGGGGCCCAATGCACTTGGACAGCGAGATGGCTACACCTTC. It codes for CATRGPNALGQRDGYTF. J is TRBJ1-2 and V is TRBV15; maybe TRBD1 (6 bases). Germline V gene data show CDR1 as LNHNV and CDR2 as YYDKDF (reference sequence). The CDR3 is made up of 17 amino acids. The V end was cut by 6 bases, the J end by 6 bases, with 26 bases between.

J is TRBJ2-2 and V is TRBV21-1; the DNA was not compared with TRBD2, the D call given in the table. TRBV21-1 constitutes a pseudogene. The CDR3 is 19 amino acids. The CDR3 sequence: CASSLTGLAGGGTDWKLFF. DNA for the CDR3: TGTGCCAGCAGCCTCACGGGACTAGCGGGAGGGGGGACCGACTGGAAGCTGTTTTTT.

The rearrangement joins TRBV4-3 to TRBJ2-3, with 8 bases fitting TRBD2. Germline values: CDR1 LGHNA, CDR2 YSLEER. Trimming took 3 bases from V and 2 from J; bases not matched to a gene: 16. This CDR3 spans 19 amino acids. The CDR3 DNA is TGCGCCAGCAGCCACGACCCTTATGGGGTAGCGGGGATCACAGATACGCAGTATTTT. Translated, it gives CASSHDPYGVAGITDTQYF.

This rearrangement joins TRBV6-5 to TRBJ1-4, with TRBD1 matching over 8 bases. Germline V CDR1 and CDR2: MNHEY, SVGAGI. The CDR3 has 14 residues. The junction had 9 bases not matched to a gene; V was cut back by 7 bases and J by 8 bases. The CDR3 coding sequence is TGTGCCAGCACGCCTGACAGGGGATTCGAAAAACTGTTTTTT. It specifies CASTPDRGFEKLFF.

The chain has TRBV10-3 and TRBJ2-3; 8 nucleotides align to TRBD2. The length of the CDR3 is 15 residues. CDR1 is ENHRY and CDR2 is SYGVKD in the germline V gene. V lost 10 bases to trimming and J lost 2 bases; unmatched junction nucleotides: 11. CDR3 DNA: TGTGCCACTATGCTCTTAGCGGGGAACACAGATACGCAGTATTTT. Translation gives CATMLLAGNTDTQYF.

This sequence joins TRBV29-1 and TRBJ1-2; 8 bases are a match to TRBD1. Germline values: CDR1 SQVTM, CDR2 ANQGSEA. V dropped 2 bases and J dropped 5; count of bases not matched to a gene: 4. The CDR3 is made up of 13 amino acids. CDR3 region: CSVEPGGGYGYTF. CDR3 sequence (DNA): TGCAGCGTTGAACCAGGGGGCGGGTATGGCTACACCTTC.

This clone was observed a handful of times. This chain uses TRBV7-6 with TRBJ2-1; TRBD2 is a possible D gene (6 bases). Trimming took off 2 bases at V and 4 bases at J, with 21 bases between the two ends. CDR1 is SGHVS and CDR2 is FNYEAQ in the germline V gene. The length of the CDR3 is 18 residues. CDR3 sequence: CASSLFAGFGGSYNEQFF. In DNA form, the CDR3 reads TGTGCCAGCAGCTTATTCGCCGGCTTTGGGGGGAGTTACAATGAGCAGTTCTTC.

In DNA, the CDR3 is TGTGCCAGCAGTGAAGGAGGGGGCAGGGATGAAAAACTGTTTTTT. This translates into CASSEGGGRDEKLFF. The chain couples TRBV6-1 to TRBJ1-4; 7 bases are a match to TRBD1. The CDR3 spans 15 residues. Per germline, CDR1 MNHNS and CDR2 SASEGT. V dropped 1 base and J dropped 6; count of bases not matched to a gene: 5.

The chain is built from TRBV30 and TRBJ1-3, with 7 bases lining up with TRBD1. The length of the CDR3 is 15 residues. J gave up 4 bases and V 2 bases, and 8 bases lay outside the gene matches. Germline-derived CDR1 and CDR2 are GTSNPN and SVGIG (reference sequence). In nucleotides, the CDR3 is TGTGCCTGGAGTCCCCAATCGACAGGGGGAAACACCATATATTTT. Amino acid sequence: CAWSPQSTGGNTIYF.

The rearrangement joins TRBV4-3 to TRBJ1-6; D is possibly TRBD1 (5 bases). This CDR3 spans 15 amino acids. In germline, CDR1 is LGHNA, CDR2 YSLEER. Trimming removed 2 bases from V and 7 bases from J, with 12 bases in between. This CDR3 reads CASSQSGTANSPLHF. In DNA, the CDR3 is TGCGCCAGCAGCCAATCCGGGACGGCGAATTCACCCCTCCACTTT.

The chain joins TRBV11-2 to TRBJ2-5; D may correspond to TRBD1 or TRBD2 (5 bases each). CDR3 length: 16 amino acids. Trimming pared 4 bases from V and 5 bases from J, leaving 20 bases between. Germline V gene data show CDR1 as SGHAT and CDR2 as FQNNGV. CDR3 residues: CASSSRGGSFKETQYF. The CDR3 DNA sequence: TGTGCCAGCAGCTCCCGGGGCGGCAGCTTCAAGGAGACCCAGTACTTC.

This chain connects TRBV7-2 to TRBJ1-1; D ambiguous. Per the germline V gene, CDR1 is SGHTA and CDR2 is FQGNSA. This CDR3 region has 14 residues. Trimming shortened V by 3 bases and J by 0 bases, and 8 bases separated the two germline ends. CDR3 DNA sequence: TGTGCCAGCAGCTTTTATGGGGTGAACACTGAAGCTTTCTTT. As protein: CASSFYGVNTEAFF.